Reported below is one TCR beta chain. The antigen remains unidentified. The missing conserved phenylalanine or tryptophan at the end of this CDR3 makes a read error likely. The data are from a study of metastatic and nonmetastatic thyroid tumors. Looking at the study overall: Repertoires of blood and of tissue (tumor or nodule) from malignant and benign thyroid patients were compared.

From the PCR reads, TCRdb re-called clones with MiXCR. The sample holds approximately 20,000 clones, around a third seen once. Points from the study as a whole: In both blood and tumor samples, TCR beta diversity was reported significantly higher for malignant than benign nodules.

Trimming left V 3 bases short and J 15 bases short, with 15 bases between. The CDR3 extends over 13 amino acids. The V gene's germline CDR1 is LNHDA and CDR2 SQIVND (reference sequence). All patients were untreated before thyroid surgery. The TCR comes from a female donor with papillary thyroid cancer or a benign thyroid nodule (not recorded which). Some clones in this sample may be carry-over from other donors' samples. This chain links TRBV19 with TRBJ1-6; D gene uncertain. Sequencing was performed on adjacent normal tissue. DNA of the CDR3: TGTGCCAGTAGTATGAGGCCCGGGTTCGTCCTCCACCTT. Its translation is CASSMRPGFVLHL.